The 17 T cell receptor beta chains below were found in one sample sequenced in a study of PD-1 blockade in classical Hodgkin lymphoma. There was relapse after autologous stem cell transplantation in every patient, and there was variation in brentuximab vedotin exposure. The repertoire was sequenced with immunoSEQ multiplex PCR; TCRdb's copy has only in-frame clones and lacks some. The sample includes roughly 42,000 clones, 76% seen only once; the top ten take around 22%. This specimen consisted of peripheral blood mononuclear cells (PBMCs), obtained at baseline. Receptors were obtained from a human donor with classical Hodgkin lymphoma.

This chain connects TRBV7-6 to TRBJ2-7; D uncertain. There are 15 residues in the CDR3. V lost 5 bases and J 0 bases, leaving 14 bases between the germline ends. Germline V lookup: CDR1 SGHVS, CDR2 FNYEAQ. The CDR3, as DNA: TGTGCCAGCAGCCTAGTCGCAGCGAGCTCCTACGAGCAGTACTTC. Translated, it gives CASSLVAASSYEQYF.

J is TRBJ1-4 and V is TRBV9; D is undetermined. This CDR3 has 16 residues. V shed 0 bases and J shed 6 bases, with 15 bases lying between them. CDR1 is SGDLS, CDR2 YYNGEE, per germline. CDR3 nucleotide sequence: TGTGCCAGCAGCGTAGCCCCTGTCGGGCAGTATGAAAAACTGTTTTTT. It encodes CASSVAPVGQYEKLFF. The whole variable domain, filled in from reference TRBV9 and TRBJ1-4, reads DSGVTQTPKHLITATGQRVTLRCSPRSGDLSVYWYQQSLDQGLQFLIQYYNGEERAKGNILERFSAQQFPDLHSELNLSSLELGDSALYFCASSVAPVGQYEKLFFGSGTQLSVL.

The chain carries TRBV9 and TRBJ2-3, with 7 bases that match TRBD2. Germline trimming cut 1 base from V and 6 bases from J; bases unmatched to any gene: 5. Germline V lookup: CDR1 SGDLS, CDR2 YYNGEE. CDR3 length: 14 residues. The CDR3 is CASSVREARDTQYF. DNA of the CDR3: TGTGCCAGCAGCGTACGGGAGGCGAGGGATACGCAGTATTTT.

This clone was counted only a few times. The chain uses TRBV15 and TRBJ2-1, with TRBD1 matching 11 bases. Per the germline V gene, CDR1 is LNHNV and CDR2 is YYDKDF (reference sequence). The junction had 6 bases not matched to a gene; V was cut back by 1 base and J by 4 bases. This CDR3 comprises 17 residues. CDR3 DNA sequence: TGTGCCACCAGCAGAGGGACCGGACAGGGGGCTTACAATGAGCAGTTCTTC. It translates to CATSRGTGQGAYNEQFF.

V is TRBV4-2 and J is TRBJ2-5; no definite D call. Trimming pared 2 bases from V and 6 bases from J, leaving 10 bases between. Germline V gives CDR1 LGHNA, CDR2 YNFKEQ. CDR3 length: 13 amino acids. This CDR3 is CASSQLIGQTQYF. In DNA, the CDR3 is TGTGCCAGCAGCCAACTAATAGGTCAGACCCAGTACTTC.

This chain links TRBV29-1 with TRBJ2-3, with 13 bases that match TRBD2. The CDR3 sequence is 17 residues long. Germline assignment: CDR1 SQVTM and CDR2 ANQGSEA. Germline trimming cut 6 bases from V and 4 bases from J; bases unmatched to any gene: 13. CDR3 in DNA: TGCAGCGTCTCTGGGACTAGCGGGGATTCCGCCGCAGATACGCAGTATTTT. Encoded protein: CSVSGTSGDSAADTQYF.

This chain uses TRBV7-2 with TRBJ2-1, with TRBD2 identical over 7 bases. CDR3 length equals 16 residues. Germline V gene lookup returns CDR1 SGHTA and CDR2 FQGNSA. Trimming at V came to 4 bases and at J to 3 bases, leaving 9 bases not matched to a gene. The CDR3 DNA is TGTGCCAGCAGCTCAAAGGGCGGGAGCGGCTACAATGAGCAGTTCTTC. It yields the protein CASSSKGGSGYNEQFF.

The V call is TRBV7-9, the J call TRBJ1-1, with D possibly being TRBD1 (5 bases). Germline lookup yields CDR1 SEHNR and CDR2 FQNEAQ (reference sequence). The CDR3 extends over 14 amino acids. V gave up 1 base and J gave up 4 bases, with 10 bases separating them. CDR3 sequence (DNA): TGTGCCAGCAGCTTAGTACCCGGGGCCACTGAAGCTTTCTTT. This translates into CASSLVPGATEAFF.

This chain uses TRBV7-9 with TRBJ2-5, with D perhaps TRBD1 (6 bases). Germline CDR1 reads SEHNR; CDR2 reads FQNEAQ (reference sequence). The CDR3 is 15 residues long. The V and J ends lost 1 base and 3 bases respectively, with 12 bases between them. CDR3 loop: CASSLGWTEEETQYF. CDR3 in DNA: TGTGCCAGCAGCTTAGGGTGGACAGAAGAAGAGACCCAGTACTTC.

The chain recombines TRBV6-5 with TRBJ2-4; TRBD2 is a possible D gene (6 bases). Germline CDR1 is MNHEY and CDR2 is SVGAGI. V lost 7 bases and J lost 6, with 13 bases in between. The CDR3 length is 13 residues. CDR3: CASTPGVGNIQYF. DNA for the CDR3: TGTGCCAGCACACCGGGGGTTGGAAACATTCAGTACTTC.

The V gene is TRBV7-9, the J gene TRBJ1-2, with D perhaps matching TRBD1 (5 bases). V was shortened by 5 bases and J by 4 bases, with 11 bases between the two germline ends. The CDR3 spans 13 residues. Germline CDR1 and CDR2: SEHNR and FQNEAQ (reference sequence). CDR3 in DNA: TGTGCCAGCAGCCCCCCAGGGATCTATGGCTACACCTTC. Its protein product is CASSPPGIYGYTF.

The V call is TRBV5-1, the J call TRBJ2-1; D possibly matches TRBD1 or TRBD2 (5 bases each). The ends were cut back, 4 bases at V and 4 bases at J, with 12 bases in the middle. CDR3 size: 14 residues. Germline lookup yields CDR1 SGHRS and CDR2 YFSETQ. The CDR3 DNA follows: TGCGCCAGCAGCCCCCGGGGCGATTACAATGAGCAGTTCTTC. Translated, it gives CASSPRGDYNEQFF.

This chain connects TRBV9 to TRBJ1-1; a possible D gene is TRBD1 (6 bases). The V end was cut by 3 bases, the J end by 5 bases, with 14 bases between. This CDR3 spans 14 amino acids. The germline gives CDR1 SGDLS, CDR2 YYNGEE. The CDR3 sequence: CASSEWTEGTEAFF. In DNA form, the CDR3 reads TGTGCCAGCAGCGAATGGACAGAGGGGACTGAAGCTTTCTTT.

CDR3 sequence: CAWSREPWGSNYGYTF. CDR3 bases: TGTGCCTGGAGTCGGGAACCCTGGGGCTCTAACTATGGCTACACCTTC. This sequence joins TRBV30 and TRBJ1-2, with a weak D call TRBD1 (5 bases). The CDR3 totals 16 residues. Germline V gives CDR1 GTSNPN, CDR2 SVGIG (reference sequence). Deletions cut 2 bases from V and 0 bases from J, with 16 bases between.

This clone was counted only a few times. This chain joins TRBV25-1 and TRBJ2-5; the D is unclear. This CDR3 has 14 residues. The ends were cut back, 4 bases at V and 3 bases at J, with 12 bases in the middle. CDR1 and CDR2 (germline): MGHDK, SYGVNS. The CDR3 DNA is TGTGCCAGCAGTGGGTCCTGGCAGGAAGAGACCCAGTACTTC. Amino acid sequence: CASSGSWQEETQYF.

V and J are TRBV11-3 and TRBJ2-2, with D perhaps matching TRBD2 (6 bases). Trimming stripped 5 bases from V and 6 bases from J, with 10 bases between. CDR1 is SGHNT and CDR2 is YENEEA in the germline V gene. CDR3 length equals 13 residues. The CDR3 spells CASSRRGPGELFF. The CDR3 nucleotides are TGTGCCAGCAGCCGGAGGGGCCCCGGGGAGCTGTTTTTT.

The chain couples TRBV6-6 to TRBJ2-5, with 10 bases lining up with TRBD1. The J call may be wrong; the DNA end is better matched by TRBJ2-7. This CDR3 is 14 amino acids long. Germline V gene sequence: CDR1 MNHNY, CDR2 SVGAGI (reference sequence). CDR3: CASSYGTGAYEQYF. CDR3 coding DNA: TGTGCCAGCAGTTACGGGACAGGGGCCTACGAGCAGTACTTC.